These 18 T cell receptor beta chains were all obtained from the same sample, sequenced in a study of identical twins. TCRdb analysed the 5' RACE reads with MiXCR anew, one entry per CDR3 protein. This table holds around 100,000 distinct CDR3 sequences, under 7% found once. Sequencing was done on a sample of memory T cells sorted from blood. The receptors were gathered from a woman aged 50 to 60 in good health.

V gene TRBV10-2 combines with J gene TRBJ2-3; TRBD2 aligns across 7 bases. The germline gives CDR1 WSHSY, CDR2 SAAADI. The CDR3 runs to 14 residues. J was trimmed by 2 bases and V by 10 bases; bases with no gene match: 9. CDR3 in amino acids: CATHDGRFTDTQYF. In DNA, the CDR3 is TGCGCCACCCATGACGGGAGGTTCACAGATACGCAGTATTTT.

CDR3: CASSQGGPDTQYF. In nucleotides, the CDR3 is TGTGCCAGCAGCCAGGGAGGGCCAGATACGCAGTATTTT. The gene calls are TRBV3-1 and TRBJ2-3; 7 nucleotides line up with TRBD2. With V trimmed by 3 bases and J by 4 bases, 1 base remained unmatched. There are 13 residues in the CDR3. Germline CDR1 LGHDT, CDR2 YNNKEL (reference sequence).

V usage is TRBV2 and J usage is TRBJ2-6; 8 nucleotides line up with TRBD1. The CDR3 runs to 19 residues. Per the germline V gene, CDR1 is SNHLY and CDR2 is FYNNEI. V lost 2 bases to trimming and J lost 3 bases; unmatched junction nucleotides: 12. This chain's CDR3 is CASSERALAGGYGANVLTF. CDR3 DNA sequence: TGTGCCAGCAGTGAAAGGGCCCTGGCAGGGGGCTATGGGGCCAACGTCCTGACTTTC.

This chain joins TRBV21-1 and TRBJ2-7. TRBV21-1 is marked as a pseudogene. CDR3 length: 16 amino acids. CDR3 nucleotide sequence: TGTGCCAGCAGCAAAGAGATCCAGCGGGAGTTCTACGAGCAGTACTTC. It codes for CASSKEIQREFYEQYF.

This clonotype was seen repeatedly, ten times or more. V and J are TRBV5-5 and TRBJ1-4; D ambiguous. The CDR3 spans 15 residues. CDR1 and CDR2 (germline): SGHKS, YYEKEE (reference sequence). Trimming cost V 0 bases and J 0 bases, with 6 bases left between them. The CDR3 loop reads CASSLEGTTNEKLFF. CDR3 sequence (DNA): TGTGCCAGCAGCTTGGAAGGGACAACTAATGAAAAACTGTTTTTT.

The table lists this clonotype with many counts. This rearrangement joins TRBV12-3 or TRBV12-4 to TRBJ2-1, with 9 bases identical to TRBD1. V trimming: 4 bases; J trimming: 0 bases; junction bases outside the gene matches: 1. This CDR3 has 15 residues. Here the CDR3 DNA reads TGTGCCAGCAGTTCGGGACAGGGCTCCTACAATGAGCAGTTCTTC. Translated, it gives CASSSGQGSYNEQFF.

This clonotype was found many times. The V call is TRBV5-1, the J call TRBJ1-1; D is perhaps TRBD1 (5 bases). CDR1 SGHRS and CDR2 YFSETQ come from the germline V gene. The CDR3 has 14 amino acids. Trimming took off 1 base at V and 5 bases at J, with 12 bases between the two ends. DNA of the CDR3: TGCGCCAGCAGCTTGTTGGGGGTTGGGACTGAAGCTTTCTTT. Its translation: CASSLLGVGTEAFF.

Regarding this clonotype: A much larger clone sits a single nucleotide away, making a read error possible. The chain recombines TRBV7-2 with TRBJ1-5; D is unresolved. The CDR3 spans 15 residues. V lost 5 bases and J lost 3, with 14 bases in between. Germline V gives CDR1 SGHTA, CDR2 FQGNSA. The CDR3 here is CASSTVGSINQPQHF. In nucleotides, the CDR3 is TGTGCCAGCAGCACGGTAGGGTCGATCAATCAGCCCCAGCATTTT.

This chain links TRBV27 with TRBJ2-7, with 8 bases aligning to TRBD1. The trim removed 10 bases at V and 4 bases at J, leaving 9 bases unmatched. The CDR3 has 13 amino acids. Germline CDR1 and CDR2: MNHEY and SMNVEV (reference sequence). The CDR3 sequence is CATKDRAAYEQYF. CDR3 DNA sequence: TGTGCCACTAAGGACAGGGCGGCTTACGAGCAGTACTTC.

This clonotype was observed at least ten times. The rearrangement links TRBV7-8 to TRBJ2-1; 12 bases are shared with TRBD2. Per the germline V gene, CDR1 is SGHVS and CDR2 is FQNEAQ. V trimming: 4 bases; J trimming: 7 bases; junction bases outside the gene matches: 5. There are 15 residues in the CDR3. CDR3 bases: TGTGCCAGCAGCTCCCGACTAGCGGGAGAGAATGAGCAGTTCTTC. Protein product: CASSSRLAGENEQFF.

This clonotype occurred many times. This chain links TRBV5-1 with TRBJ2-1; 11 bases align to TRBD2. CDR1 and CDR2 from the germline V gene are SGHRS and YFSETQ. The CDR3 runs to 16 residues. V was pared by 4 bases and J by 8 bases, with 11 bases of the junction left unmatched. The CDR3 DNA sequence: TGCGCCAGCAGCCCGGGACTAGCGGCGACGGTCCATGAGCAGTTCTTC. The encoded protein is CASSPGLAATVHEQFF.

This clonotype was seen repeatedly, ten times or more. The J gene is TRBJ2-5, the V gene TRBV7-9, with 7 bases matching TRBD1. Germline assignment: CDR1 SEHNR and CDR2 FQNEAQ (reference sequence). Losses at the gene ends were 5 bases for V and 7 bases for J; bases not matched to a gene: 1. The CDR3 loop spans 11 amino acids. The CDR3 spells CASSPGGTQYF. The DNA of the CDR3 is TGTGCCAGCAGCCCAGGGGGGACCCAGTACTTC.

This clonotype was seen ten or more times. Here the CDR3 reads CSARVGGRYEQFF. The CDR3 DNA follows: TGCAGTGCTAGAGTTGGGGGCAGATATGAGCAGTTCTTC. This chain joins TRBV20-1 and TRBJ2-1; D may be TRBD1 (6 bases). The CDR3 spans 13 residues. Germline V CDR1 and CDR2: DFQATT, SNEGSKA (reference sequence). Trimming shortened V by 1 base and J by 8 bases, and 12 bases separated the two germline ends.

Only a few counts were recorded for this clonotype. V is TRBV6-4 and J is TRBJ2-5; TRBD2 matches 13 bases. Germline V gene sequence: CDR1 MRHNA, CDR2 SNTAGT. This CDR3 spans 15 amino acids. The V and J ends lost 5 bases and 5 bases, in that order; junction bases with no gene match: 5. CDR3 protein: CASSPGLAGQETQYF. CDR3 DNA sequence: TGTGCCAGCAGTCCGGGACTAGCGGGACAGGAGACCCAGTACTTC.

Of note for this clonotype: No conserved phenylalanine or tryptophan is present at the end of the CDR3, so a read error is the likely explanation. V gene TRBV14 combines with J gene TRBJ2-1; unclear D gene. Germline CDR1 is SGHDN and CDR2 is FVKESK. V dropped 0 bases and J dropped 2 bases, with 2 bases sitting between them. The CDR3 sequence is 13 residues long. The CDR3 spells CASSQDTYNEQFL. The CDR3 DNA is TGTGCCAGCAGCCAAGATACCTACAATGAGCAGTTCCTC.

This clonotype was seen only a few times. This rearrangement joins TRBV11-3 to TRBJ2-5; tentatively, D is TRBD2 (5 bases). The CDR3 runs 17 residues. The germline V and J ends were trimmed by 2 bases and 0 bases, with 16 bases remaining between them. Germline V gives CDR1 SGHNT, CDR2 YENEEA. The CDR3 loop is CASSLSPLTGNQETQYF. In DNA form, the CDR3 reads TGTGCCAGCAGCTTATCCCCCCTAACCGGGAACCAAGAGACCCAGTACTTC.

The genes are TRBV6-1 and TRBJ2-2, with D perhaps given as TRBD1 or TRBD2 (5 bases each). The length of the CDR3 is 15 residues. The V gene lost 6 bases and the J gene lost 3 bases, with 14 bases spanning the gap. Germline loops: CDR1 MNHNS, CDR2 SASEGT. The DNA of the CDR3 is TGTGCCAGCAGGGCGCCCGGGACCGACACCGGGGAGCTGTTTTTT. It encodes CASRAPGTDTGELFF.

This clonotype was seen a handful of times. This sequence joins TRBV2 and TRBJ2-1, with 12 bases matching TRBD2. CDR1 is SNHLY and CDR2 is FYNNEI in the germline V gene. The CDR3 is 16 amino acids. The V and J ends lost 4 bases and 7 bases, in that order; junction bases with no gene match: 8. CDR3 loop: CASSGTSGKGLNEQFF. CDR3 nucleotides: TGTGCCAGCAGTGGGACTAGCGGGAAAGGACTAAATGAGCAGTTCTTC. Combining the CDR3 with reference TRBV2 and TRBJ2-1 gives the whole variable domain EPEVTQTPSHQVTQMGQEVILRCVPISNHLYFYWYRQILGQKVEFLVSFYNNEISEKSEIFDDQFSVERPDGSNFTLKIRSTKLEDSAMYFCASSGTSGKGLNEQFFGPGTRLTVL.